Listed below are T cell receptor beta chains from one sample, sequenced in a study of blood T cell repertoires in COVID-19. Clones were read by immunoSEQ multiplex PCR, and TCRdb kept only the in-frame ones, dropping some. The sample includes under 80,000 clones, 75% to 90% of them seen just once. Sequences were obtained from peripheral blood. The receptors stem from a human donor in a cohort sampled during active COVID-19. Both conserved end residues are part of each CDR3. A D gene is named only where the DNA matches it firmly. Clone size appears in some rows only: once, few, many, or a class for an expanded clone.

>TRBJ2-7|TRBV7-9|TRBD2|.
TGTGCCAGCAGGACTAGCGTGAGCTCCTACGAGCAGTACTTC
CASRTSVSSYEQYF
>TRBJ2-7|TRBV5-4|.|.
TGTGCCAGCAGCTTCTCAGGGGTCGGCTCCTACGAGCAGTACTTC
CASSFSGVGSYEQYF
>TRBJ1-2|TRBV4-1|.|.
TGCGCCAGCAGCCAAGTAACAGGGCCCAACACCTTC
CASSQVTGPNTF
>TRBJ2-7|TRBV29-1|TRBD1|.
TGCAGCGTCGGGGGACAGGGTGACGAGCAGTACTTC
CSVGGQGDEQYF
>TRBJ1-4|TRBV7-3|.|.
TGTGCCAGCAGCTTTGACAGGCGTGGCGAAAAACTGTTTTTT
CASSFDRRGEKLFF
>TRBJ1-1|TRBV10-1|.|.
TGCGCCAGCAGTGTCGGGTTCCGAACTGAAGCTTTCTTT
CASSVGFRTEAFF
>TRBJ2-7|TRBV28|TRBD1|.
TGTGCCAGCAGTCCCACTCGACAGGGGTGGAACGAGCAGTACTTC
CASSPTRQGWNEQYF
>TRBJ1-1|TRBV7-3|.|.
TGTGCCAGCAGCTTAGTCAGTTACACTGAAGCTTTCTTT
CASSLVSYTEAFF
>TRBJ2-1|TRBV6-1|.|.
TGTGCCAGCAGTGAAAGGAGGCCGGGAGACAATGAGCAGTTCTTC
CASSERRPGDNEQFF
>TRBJ1-1|TRBV10-2|.|.
TGCGCCAGCAGCGCCCAAGGAGGAGGGACTGAAGCTTTCTTT
CASSAQGGGTEAFF
>TRBJ2-3|TRBV3-1/TRBV3-2|TRBD2|.
TGTGCCAGCAGCCATGTGCCTAGCGGGAGGACAGATACGCAGTATTTT
CASSHVPSGRTDTQYF
>TRBJ1-3|TRBV11-2|.|.
TGTGCCAGCACTACGTACCCTGGAAACACCATATATTTT
CASTTYPGNTIYF
>TRBJ2-5|TRBV18|.|.
TGTGCCAGCTCACCACTAAAGGGGTGGCTCCAAGAGACCCAGTACTTC
CASSPLKGWLQETQYF
>TRBJ2-3|TRBV11-2|.|.
TGTGCCAGCAGCTTAGTGAGGCGTACAGATACGCAGTATTTT
CASSLVRRTDTQYF
>TRBJ1-3|TRBV4-1|.|.
TGCGCCAGCAGCCAACAGAGGAGTGGAAACACCATATATTTT
CASSQQRSGNTIYF
>TRBJ2-7|TRBV5-1|TRBD2|.
TGCGCCAGCAGCTTGCTAGCGGGAGCTCCCCCGTACTTC
CASSLLAGAPPYF
>TRBJ1-3|TRBV9|TRBD1|.
TGTGCCAGCAGCCCTAGGGGGGACAGGGGAGGAAGAAACACCATATATTTT
CASSPRGDRGGRNTIYF
>TRBJ2-3|TRBV7-2|TRBD2|once
TGTGCCAGCAGCGAGCGGGAGGGCGGAACAGATACGCAGTATTTT
CASSEREGGTDTQYF
>TRBJ1-3|TRBV6-6|.|.
TGTGCCAGCAGCAGGACACCATACTCTGGAAACACCATATATTTT
CASSRTPYSGNTIYF
>TRBJ2-3|TRBV6-5|TRBD2|.
TGTGCCAGCAGGACTAGCGGGAAATCAGATACGCAGTATTTT
CASRTSGKSDTQYF
>TRBJ2-7|TRBV14|TRBD1|.
TGTGCCAGCAGCCGATTCAGGACAGGGTCGAGGTACGAGCAGTACTTC
CASSRFRTGSRYEQYF
>TRBJ1-1|TRBV5-4|.|.
TGTGCCAGCAGCTTGGGTCAGGGGATCGAAGCTTTCTTT
CASSLGQGIEAFF
>TRBJ1-5|TRBV16|TRBD1|few
TGTGCCAGCAGCCAGTGGGGACAGGACAATCAGCCCCAGCATTTT
CASSQWGQDNQPQHF
>TRBJ2-1|TRBV6-8|.|.
TGTGCCAGCAGTTTTGGTAGCGCTCACAATGAGCAGTTCTTC
CASSFGSAHNEQFF
>TRBJ1-1|TRBV2|.|.
TGTGCCAGCAAGAGGAACACTGAAGCTTTCTTT
CASKRNTEAFF
>TRBJ1-4|TRBV28|.|.
TGTGCCAGCAGTCCCCACGGTCCTAATGAAAAACTGTTTTTT
CASSPHGPNEKLFF
>TRBJ1-4|TRBV4-1|TRBD1|.
TGCGCCAGCAGCCCACGAACGTTACCGGGACAGGGTCTTCGGGAAAAACTGTTTTTT
CASSPRTLPGQGLREKLFF
>TRBJ2-2|TRBV13|TRBD2|.
TGTGCCAGCAGGCCACTAGCGGGAGGGGACACCGGGGAGCTGTTTTTT
CASRPLAGGDTGELFF
>TRBJ2-7|TRBV5-1|.|.
TGCGCCAGCACCCCGGGGAACTCCTACGAGCAGTACTTC
CASTPGNSYEQYF
>TRBJ2-1|TRBV24-1|.|.
TGTGCCCCCAGGGGGCGGGGGGAGTCTTACAATGAGCAGTTCTTC
CAPRGRGESYNEQFF
>TRBJ2-7|TRBV5-1|.|.
TGCGCCAGCAGCTTGGATGGGGCCGGCGAGCAGTACTTC
CASSLDGAGEQYF
>TRBJ2-5|TRBV28|TRBD2|.
TGTGCCAGCAGTTTCGGGGGGGGAGGAGAGACCCAGTACTTC
CASSFGGGGETQYF
>TRBJ2-3|TRBV7-3|TRBD1|.
TGTGCCAGCAGCTTAACTTATGCAGGGGGCATAGATACGCAGTATTTT
CASSLTYAGGIDTQYF
>TRBJ1-1|TRBV4-1|TRBD1|few
TGCGCCAGCAGCCCGAAACGGAAATCCGGGACAGGGTCACTGAACACTGAAGCTTTCTTT
CASSPKRKSGTGSLNTEAFF
>TRBJ2-2|TRBV7-2|TRBD1|.
TGTGCCAGCAGCTCGACAGGGTTGGACACCGGGGAGCTGTTTTTT
CASSSTGLDTGELFF
>TRBJ2-1|TRBV2|.|.
TGTGCCAGCAGTACCTTGGGGAGACTCTCCTACAATGAGCAGTTCTTC
CASSTLGRLSYNEQFF
>TRBJ1-4|TRBV24-1|.|.
TGTGCCACCAGTGATCACAAAACCCCCGATGAAAAACTGTTTTTT
CATSDHKTPDEKLFF
>TRBJ2-5|TRBV6-5|TRBD1|.
TGTGCCAGCAGACCGGACAGGGGCGATCAGACCCAGTACTTC
CASRPDRGDQTQYF
>TRBJ2-7|TRBV28|.|.
TGTGCCAGCAGTTCGTCGGGTTCCTACGAGCAGTACTTC
CASSSSGSYEQYF
>TRBJ1-2|TRBV4-2|.|.
TGTGCCAGCAGCAACCAGCGGGTCGGGCAGGGCGGCTACACCTTC
CASSNQRVGQGGYTF
>TRBJ2-1|TRBV12-5|.|few
TGTGCTAGTGGTTTGTCCCGGGACATTTACAATGAGCAGTTCTTC
CASGLSRDIYNEQFF
>TRBJ2-5|TRBV7-9|.|.
TGTGCCAGCAGCCACTGGACAGTAAAAGAGACCCAGTACTTC
CASSHWTVKETQYF
>TRBJ1-1|TRBV5-4|TRBD1|.
TGTGCCAGCAGCTACTACCACTCCGGACAGGGCGGCACTGAAGCTTTCTTT
CASSYYHSGQGGTEAFF
>TRBJ2-2|TRBV5-1|.|.
TGCGCCAGCAGCTTGACCGGGGGAGGAAACACCGGGGAGCTGTTTTTT
CASSLTGGGNTGELFF
>TRBJ1-5|TRBV2|TRBD1|.
TGTGCCAGCGGGCGACAGGGGCTTAGCAATCAGCCCCAGCATTTT
CASGRQGLSNQPQHF
>TRBJ2-5|TRBV6-2/TRBV6-3|.|few
TGTGCCAGCAGTTACAATATCGATCAGGGGTGGCAGGAGACCCAGTACTTC
CASSYNIDQGWQETQYF
>TRBJ2-7|TRBV5-1|.|.
TGCGCCAGCAGCCCCGATTGGGCTGGAAACTCCTACGAGCAGTACTTC
CASSPDWAGNSYEQYF
>TRBJ1-2|TRBV28|.|.
TGTGCCAGCAGATCTCAGGGCAAGTATGGCTACACCTTC
CASRSQGKYGYTF
>TRBJ1-5|TRBV28|TRBD1|.
TGTGCCAGCAGTACCCGGGACAGGGCTAGTTCCCAGCATTTT
CASSTRDRASSQHF
>TRBJ1-5|TRBV19|TRBD1|.
TGTGCCAGTAGACTTTTAGGACAGGGTAGGGATAATCAGCCCCAGCATTTT
CASRLLGQGRDNQPQHF
>TRBJ2-7|TRBV28|.|.
TGTGCCAGCAGACAGGGAACCTACGAGCAGTACTTC
CASRQGTYEQYF
>TRBJ2-7|TRBV5-1|TRBD2|.
TGCGCCAGCAGCTTGGCCGGCGGGGGAGGGGAGCAGTACTTC
CASSLAGGGGEQYF
>TRBJ2-1|TRBV10-1|TRBD1|.
TGCGCCAGCAGTGAAGGCCGGGACAGGGATACAAATGAGCAGTTCTTC
CASSEGRDRDTNEQFF
>TRBJ2-7|TRBV28|.|once
TGTGCCAGCAGTTCCAGGGTAATTATCTACGAGCAGTACTTC
CASSSRVIIYEQYF
>TRBJ1-1|TRBV5-6|TRBD1|.
TGTGCCAGCAGCTTTACCGACAGGGGGCAAGCTGAAGCTTTCTTT
CASSFTDRGQAEAFF
>TRBJ1-6|TRBV30|.|.
TGTGCCTGGAGTATAGAGGGAACTTCACCCCTCCACTTT
CAWSIEGTSPLHF
>TRBJ2-1|TRBV28|TRBD1|.
TGTGCCAGCAGTCCAGGGGGCCATGAGAATGAGCAGTTCTTC
CASSPGGHENEQFF
>TRBJ1-2|TRBV2|TRBD1|.
TGTGCCAGCGTAATGACAGGGGTCAACTATGGCTACACCTTC
CASVMTGVNYGYTF